Below are 12 T cell receptor beta chains sequenced from a single sample in a study of shared clonotypes between healthy human individuals. Assay used: immunoSEQ multiplex PCR; TCRdb lists only in-frame clones, some missing. The data hold 550,000 to 600,000 clones, with 98% observed a single time. Naive CD8 populations comprised CD45RO-negative cells positively selected for CCR7, excluding terminally differentiated effector memory CD45RA+ cells. Sequenced material: naive CD8+ T cells sorted from blood. These receptors originate from a man aged 25-40 years in good health.

As DNA, the CDR3 is TGTGCCAGCAGTTTATCGACAGGGACCACTGAAGCTTTCTTT. Translation: CASSLSTGTTEAFF. The genes are TRBV27 and TRBJ1-1, with 7 bases fitting TRBD1. The germline V gene encodes CDR1 MNHEY and CDR2 SMNVEV (reference sequence). V gave up 0 bases and J gave up 4 bases; unmatched junction bases: 2. The CDR3 has 14 residues.

J is TRBJ1-1 and V is TRBV28; the D gene is possibly TRBD1 (6 bases). V lost 7 bases to trimming and J lost 1 base, with 10 bases between them. In germline, CDR1 is MDHEN, CDR2 SYDVKM. This CDR3 is built from 13 residues. CDR3 amino acids: CASTEQGNTEAFF. In DNA form, the CDR3 reads TGTGCCAGCACCGAACAGGGGAACACTGAAGCTTTCTTT.

This chain joins TRBV13 and TRBJ2-6; 10 bases map to TRBD2. Germline assignment: CDR1 PRHDT and CDR2 FYEKMQ (reference sequence). V gave up 0 bases and J gave up 1 base; unmatched junction bases: 6. The CDR3 loop spans 19 amino acids. CDR3 in DNA: TGTGCCAGCAGCTTAGGGACTAGCGGGTTTAAGTCTGGGGCCAACGTCCTGACTTTC. Translating it yields CASSLGTSGFKSGANVLTF.

In nucleotides, the CDR3 is TGTGCCAGCAGTTTATCACGAGGGCAGGGATTCTACGAGCAGTACTTC. This translates into CASSLSRGQGFYEQYF. V usage is TRBV28 and J usage is TRBJ2-7; D could derive from TRBD1 or TRBD2 (5 bases each). Germline V gives CDR1 MDHEN, CDR2 SYDVKM. The CDR3 length is 16 residues. V gave up 1 base and J gave up 3 bases, with 16 bases separating them.

CDR3 region: CASSLRTEWGNTIYF. The CDR3 bases are TGTGCCAGCAGCCTTAGGACAGAGTGGGGAAACACCATATATTTT. The chain is built from TRBV5-4 and TRBJ1-3, with D possibly being TRBD1 (6 bases). From germline, CDR1 is SGHNT and CDR2 YYREEE (reference sequence). V was shortened by 4 bases and J by 4 bases, with 15 bases between the two germline ends. The CDR3 contains 15 residues.

The CDR3, as DNA: TGTGCCAGCAGCCCGATGGGAGGAAATTTCACCTACGAGCAGTACTTC. Residues: CASSPMGGNFTYEQYF. The chain uses TRBV14 and TRBJ2-7; TRBD2 is a possible D gene (6 bases). CDR3 length equals 16 residues. The germline gives CDR1 SGHDN, CDR2 FVKESK. V lost 4 bases, J lost 2 bases, and 18 bases lay in between.

The chain uses TRBV11-2 and TRBJ2-5, with D perhaps TRBD2 (6 bases). Germline V gene data show CDR1 as SGHAT and CDR2 as FQNNGV. The CDR3 extends over 15 amino acids. V dropped 1 base and J dropped 4 bases, with 13 bases sitting between them. The CDR3 nucleotides are TGTGCCAGCAGCTTAGGATCGGGAGTTGGAGAGACCCAGTACTTC. Its protein product is CASSLGSGVGETQYF. Combining the CDR3 with reference TRBV11-2 and TRBJ2-5 gives the whole variable domain EAGVAQSPRYKIIEKRQSVAFWCNPISGHATLYWYQQILGQGPKLLIQFQNNGVVDDSQLPKDRFSAERLKGVDSTLKIQPAKLEDSAVYLCASSLGSGVGETQYFGPGTRLLVL.

The CDR3: CASSLNSGSSYNEQFF. CDR3 coding DNA: TGTGCCAGCAGCCTGAATAGCGGGAGCTCCTACAATGAGCAGTTCTTC. V and J are TRBV11-2 and TRBJ2-1, with 9 bases lining up with TRBD2. Losses at the gene ends were 5 bases for V and 0 bases for J; bases not matched to a gene: 5. The V gene's germline CDR1 is SGHAT and CDR2 FQNNGV. This CDR3 has 16 amino acids. The full variable domain, in which reference TRBV11-2 and TRBJ2-1 provide the parts outside the CDR3, is EAGVAQSPRYKIIEKRQSVAFWCNPISGHATLYWYQQILGQGPKLLIQFQNNGVVDDSQLPKDRFSAERLKGVDSTLKIQPAKLEDSAVYLCASSLNSGSSYNEQFFGPGTRLTVL.

The chain links TRBV28 to TRBJ2-5, with D perhaps assigned TRBD1 or TRBD2 (5 bases each). Germline-derived CDR1 and CDR2 are MDHEN and SYDVKM. With 2 bases removed from V and 0 bases from J, the gap between germline ends came to 10 bases. This CDR3 has 15 amino acids. CDR3 in DNA: TGTGCCAGCAGTTTAGACGGGGCTAACCAAGAGACCCAGTACTTC. This gives the protein CASSLDGANQETQYF.

The chain couples TRBV4-1 to TRBJ1-4; perhaps TRBD1 as D (5 bases). CDR3 length equals 15 residues. The germline V gene has CDR1 MGHRA and CDR2 YSYEKL. Trimming shortened V by 1 base and J by 3 bases, and 9 bases separated the two germline ends. CDR3 amino acids: CASSQVRGSNEKLFF. CDR3 coding DNA: TGCGCCAGCAGCCAAGTTAGGGGATCTAATGAAAAACTGTTTTTT.

The J gene is TRBJ2-6, the V gene TRBV29-1, with TRBD1 matching over 7 bases. Losses at the gene ends were 7 bases for V and 2 bases for J; bases not matched to a gene: 2. CDR3 length: 13 amino acids. Germline V CDR1 and CDR2: SQVTM, ANQGSEA. The CDR3 DNA follows: TGCAGCGCAGGGACAGCTGGGGCCAACGTCCTGACTTTC. Its protein product is CSAGTAGANVLTF.

This chain joins TRBV11-3 and TRBJ2-2, with D possibly TRBD1 on 6 matching bases. This CDR3 has 12 residues. CDR1 is SGHNT, CDR2 YENEEA, per germline. V dropped 8 bases and J dropped 6 bases, with 10 bases sitting between them. CDR3 protein: CASEGDAGELFF. The CDR3 nucleotides read TGTGCCAGCGAGGGGGATGCCGGGGAGCTGTTTTTT. Variable domain in full (rest from reference TRBV11-3 and TRBJ2-2): EAGVVQSPRYKIIEKKQPVAFWCNPISGHNTLYWYLQNLGQGPELLIRYENEEAVDDSQLPKDRFSAERLKGVDSTLKIQPAELGDSAVYLCASEGDAGELFFGEGSRLTVL.